Listed below are T cell receptor beta chains from one sample, sequenced in a study of human T cells and chemical hapten exposure. From the RACE reads, TCRdb called clonotypes with MiXCR, one entry per CDR3 protein. In the table there are approximately 41,000 distinct CDR3 sequences, over 3.5% of which are singletons. The sample here was whole blood, taken in connection with sensitization to the hapten diphenylcyclopropenone (DPC). The receptor set was obtained from a middle-aged man with alopecia areata. Some clones in this sample may be carry-over from other donors' samples. Each CDR3 is given with its conserved first and last residue. The order of the fields is V gene, clone size, J gene, D gene, CDR3 DNA, CDR3 protein. The D gene is left open where the match is weak. The size field is filled for only some rows; it gives once, few, many or a size class.

>TRBV5-1|many|TRBJ2-3|TRBD2
TGCGCCAGCAGAAGGACTAGCGGGGATACGCAGTATTTT
CASRRTSGDTQYF
>TRBV4-2|many|TRBJ2-3|.
TGTGCCAGCAGCCAAGAAGGTTACGGGTCTTACACAGATACGCAGTATTTT
CASSQEGYGSYTDTQYF
>TRBV12-3/TRBV12-4|many|TRBJ2-3|.
TGTGCCAGCAGCCAGGACAGCCCAGGAGGTGATACGCAGTATTTT
CASSQDSPGGDTQYF
>TRBV2|many|TRBJ1-1|.
TGTGCCAGCTTAGAAGGACCTGAAGCTTTCTTT
CASLEGPEAFF
>TRBV12-3/TRBV12-4|.|TRBJ2-3|.
TGTGCCAGCAGCGGGGGCAGGGCCACAGATACGCAGTATTTT
CASSGGRATDTQYF
>TRBV11-2|many|TRBJ2-3|TRBD2
TGTGCCAGCAGCCGGACTAGTTCGGGGGCAGATACGCAGTATTTT
CASSRTSSGADTQYF
>TRBV29-1|many|TRBJ2-3|.
TGCAGCGTTGAAGGGGCCGCTAGCCTATTATCCTTTGATACGCAGTATTTT
CSVEGAASLLSFDTQYF
>TRBV28|few|TRBJ2-3|.
TGTGCCAGCAGTTTTGAGGGGCCTGTCGCAGATACGCAGTATTTT
CASSFEGPVADTQYF
>TRBV29-1|many|TRBJ2-3|TRBD1
TGCAGCGTCGGACAGGGAAGCACAGATACGCAGTATTTT
CSVGQGSTDTQYF
>TRBV25-1|many|TRBJ1-2|.
TGTGCCAGCAGCCCCAGGCAGGGACTCTATGGCTACACCTTC
CASSPRQGLYGYTF
>TRBV29-1|many|TRBJ2-5|TRBD1
TGCAGCGTACAGGACAGGGGAAGAGAGACCCAGTACTTC
CSVQDRGRETQYF
>TRBV6-5|few|TRBJ1-6|.
TGTGCCAGCAGTCACCAGTCAGACAGCGGTTCACCCCTCCACTTT
CASSHQSDSGSPLHF
>TRBV27|many|TRBJ2-5|TRBD2
TGTGCCAGCAGTCTAAATCCGGGACTAGCGGACTCCCAGACCCAGTACTTC
CASSLNPGLADSQTQYF
>TRBV12-3/TRBV12-4|many|TRBJ2-1|TRBD2
TGTGCCAGCAGTTTACGCAGCGGGAGCTACAATGAGCAGTTCTTC
CASSLRSGSYNEQFF
>TRBV6-5|many|TRBJ2-2|.
TGTGCCAGCAGCCGAGATCCCCCGTTAGAGGCGAACACCGGGGAGCTGTTTTTT
CASSRDPPLEANTGELFF
>TRBV10-3|many|TRBJ2-1|.
TGTGCCATCAGCAATATCGACCAATCTCCCCCTTACAATGAGCAGTTCTTC
CAISNIDQSPPYNEQFF
>TRBV29-1|many|TRBJ2-2|.
TGCAGCGTTGGTGGGACCGGGGAGCTGTTTTTT
CSVGGTGELFF
>TRBV28|.|TRBJ1-1|.
TGTGCCAGCCGCACGGACAGCCCTTTAGGAGCTTTCTTT
CASRTDSPLGAFF
>TRBV27|many|TRBJ1-6|.
TGTGCCAGCAGGGGGGTAAATTCACCCCTCCACTTT
CASRGVNSPLHF
>TRBV7-9|many|TRBJ1-1|.
TGTGCCAGCAGCCCCCGTTTAAACCAGGGGAGGAACACTGAAGCTTTCTTT
CASSPRLNQGRNTEAFF
>TRBV19|once|TRBJ2-1|.
TGTGCCAGTAAACGGGCCGGAAAGTACAATAAGCAGTTCTTC
CASKRAGKYNKQFF
>TRBV6-1|many|TRBJ2-1|.
TGTGCCAGCAGGGTTCGGCGGGGAGAGATCAATGAGCAGTTCTTC
CASRVRRGEINEQFF